A selection of T cell receptor beta chains follows, all from one sample in a study of cytomegalovirus exposure and HLA in healthy donors. Here immunoSEQ multiplex PCR was the method, and the copy in TCRdb shows in-frame clones only, minus some. The table lists under 200,000 clones, approximately 80% of them singletons, with 1.5% to 2% in the top ten. What was sequenced was PBMCs. The receptors stem from a woman aged 18-29 years in good health and CMV-seronegative. Each CDR3 is given with its conserved first and last residue. D genes are given only for firm matches. Size is stated for part of the rows, as once, few or many counts, or as a class when the clone is expanded.

V gene	D gene	J gene	clone size	CDR3 protein	CDR3 DNA
TRBV19	TRBD1	TRBJ1-4	NA	CASTTYAGGQGYEKLFF	TGTGCCAGTACAACCTACGCCGGGGGACAGGGGTATGAAAAACTGTTTTTT
TRBV20-1	NA	TRBJ1-2	NA	CSATEGYGYTF	TGCAGTGCTACGGAGGGCTATGGCTACACCTTC
TRBV27	NA	TRBJ1-1	NA	CASSLLEGDTEAFF	TGTGCCAGCAGTTTGCTTGAGGGAGACACTGAAGCTTTCTTT
TRBV6-1	TRBD2	TRBJ2-6	NA	CASSEEWSGGPRANVLTF	TGTGCCAGCAGTGAAGAATGGTCGGGAGGGCCCCGGGCCAACGTCCTGACTTTC
TRBV5-1	TRBD2	TRBJ2-3	NA	CASSPTAGPSTDTQYF	TGCGCCAGCAGCCCAACAGCGGGGCCTAGCACAGATACGCAGTATTTT
TRBV6-5	NA	TRBJ1-2	NA	CASSSGQIYGYTF	TGTGCCAGCAGTTCGGGACAAATCTATGGCTACACCTTC
TRBV6-4	TRBD1	TRBJ1-1	NA	CASRRGTEAFF	TGTGCCAGCCGCAGGGGGACTGAAGCTTTCTTT
TRBV5-5	NA	TRBJ2-2	NA	CASSLVAAVTGELFF	TGTGCCAGCAGCTTGGTCGCGGCAGTCACCGGGGAGCTGTTTTTT
TRBV5-1	NA	TRBJ1-1	NA	CASSPRTGNTEAFF	TGCGCCAGCAGCCCACGAACGGGGAACACTGAAGCTTTCTTT
TRBV27	NA	TRBJ1-1	NA	CASSLIKGDEAFF	TGTGCCAGCAGTTTAATAAAGGGAGATGAAGCTTTCTTT
TRBV28	NA	TRBJ1-5	NA	CASSSAQGDQPQHF	TGTGCCAGCAGTTCTGCCCAGGGTGATCAGCCCCAGCATTTT
TRBV5-4	TRBD1	TRBJ1-4	NA	CASSLQGRNEKLFF	TGTGCCAGCAGTTTACAGGGGAGGAATGAAAAACTGTTTTTT
TRBV6-1	TRBD2	TRBJ2-1	NA	CASSELFSGEQFF	TGTGCCAGCAGTGAATTGTTTAGCGGGGAGCAGTTCTTC
TRBV28	TRBD1	TRBJ1-5	NA	CASSSGQGTGSNQPQHF	TGTGCCAGCAGTTCGGGACAGGGGACGGGTAGCAATCAGCCCCAGCATTTT
TRBV6-1	TRBD1	TRBJ1-4	NA	CASSESRGGGEKLFF	TGTGCCAGCAGTGAATCTCGAGGGGGCGGTGAAAAACTGTTTTTT
TRBV7-9	NA	TRBJ1-1	few	CSSSFKNTEAFF	TGTTCCAGCAGCTTTAAGAACACTGAAGCTTTCTTT